The T cell receptor beta chain under discussion was sequenced for a study of blood T cell repertoires in COVID-19. Study information: Donors in the United States, Italy and Spain gave samples during acute or convalescent COVID-19. Sources were T cells, B-cell-depleted T cells, or PBMCs; the material itself was cDNA or gDNA.

In its sample, this clone was seen a few times. Germline V gene data show CDR1 as SGDLS and CDR2 as YYNGEE. Unmatched junction bases numbered 2, after V lost 0 bases and J lost 0 bases. This CDR3 is built from 15 residues. Seattle participants joined during active infection and were tracked over time. The repertoire was sequenced with immunoSEQ multiplex PCR; TCRdb's copy has only in-frame clones and lacks some. This sample has 95,000 to 150,000 clones; roughly nine tenths occur once, and the top ten carry about 1.9%. The chain is built from TRBV9 and TRBJ2-5; 7 positions match TRBD1. This sequence was found in a man in his fifties or sixties with COVID-19, enrolled during active disease. Sequencing was carried out using peripheral blood. The CDR3 DNA follows: TGTGCCAGCAGCGTAGAGGACAGGTACCAAGAGACCCAGTACTTC. Translated, it gives CASSVEDRYQETQYF.